This TCR beta chain was captured in a study of cytomegalovirus exposure and HLA in healthy donors. PCR used 60 Vbeta primers and 13 Jbeta primers. Profiled with immunoSEQ multiplex PCR; TCRdb holds only in-frame clones, not every one. This table has more than 110,000 clones, roughly 78% appearing once. This clone appeared once. Its antigen is as yet unknown. General study findings and limits: With later analysis, a missense DCLRE1C variant became linked to TCR beta V- and J-gene trimming. Serostatus for CMV was the only available immune exposure information. Most subjects had HLA-A and HLA-B alleles reportedly predicted accurately by TCR beta sequences.

The source material was PBMCs. This TCR was recovered from a man younger than 40 in good health and CMV-seronegative.

The CDR3 loop reads CASSVGEGYEQYF. In nucleotides, the CDR3 is TGTGCCAGCAGTGTGGGGGAGGGTTACGAGCAGTACTTC. This chain uses TRBV6-4 with TRBJ2-7; TRBD2 aligns across 7 bases. Trimming took 4 bases from V and 4 from J; bases not matched to a gene: 4. The CDR3 runs to 13 residues. Germline-derived CDR1 and CDR2 are MRHNA and SNTAGT.